Included here is one T cell receptor beta chain sequence, with context. The data were taken from a study of shared clonotypes between healthy human individuals. TCRdb's table, derived via immunoSEQ multiplex PCR, lists solely in-frame clones and lacks some. Of hundreds of thousands of clones in the sample, 75% to 85% were seen once. The V and J ends lost 4 bases and 5 bases, in that order; junction bases with no gene match: 8. The germline CDR1 and CDR2 sequences are MNHEY and SMNVEV (reference sequence). The CDR3 length is 15 residues. Sequencing used PBMCs. This sequence joins TRBV27 and TRBJ2-5; 9 positions agree with TRBD1. This clonotype was obtained from a woman in her forties in good health. Some clones in this sample may be carry-over from other donors' samples. The CDR3, as DNA: TGTGCCAGCAGTTCAAACAGGGGGCAAGGGGAGACCCAGTACTTC. Translated, it gives CASSSNRGQGETQYF.